The subject of this entry is one T cell receptor beta chain. Its antigen is still unknown. Base qualities are not provided; no much larger clone lies one nucleotide away. The label giving this sample's time point can be read as: 20 to 30 weeks on oral tofacitinib. The treatment or condition label on this specimen signifies: oral pan-JAK inhibitor, 5-10 mg twice daily. Lesional scalp punch biopsies and peripheral blood were collected from alopecia areata patients. PBMCs were isolated by density centrifugation and stained for CD3, CD4 and CD8, and CD4+ and CD8+ T cells were sorted on a FACSAria. The data stem from a study of CD8+ T cells in alopecia areata (dated by TCRdb to 2017 to 2018). Concerning the study at large: Treated patients were enrolled in an open-label pilot trial of oral tofacitinib at 5 to 10 mg twice daily for moderate-to-severe alopecia areata. The study used high-throughput TCRbeta sequencing to examine T cell clonal expansion in alopecia areata, in both the C3H/HeJ mouse model and human patients. Disease severity in treated patients was measured with the SALT score, which quantifies the percentage of affected scalp surface area. In humans, TCRbeta sequencing was performed on scalp tissue and on sorted CD4+ and CD8+ peripheral blood T cells from healthy controls and from patients with patchy or totalis/universalis alopecia areata. TCRbeta CDR3 regions were amplified by immunoSEQ multiplex PCR with 35 Vbeta forward and 13 Jbeta reverse primers. Biopsies were taken from tofacitinib-treated patients at baseline and at 4 and 24 weeks of treatment, and a later scalp biopsy was taken in several of the tofacitinib-treated patients. Scalp clonality was compared among normal scalp (n=4), patchy alopecia areata scalp (n=8), and alopecia totalis/universalis scalp (n=8). Patients stayed on tofacitinib for 6 to 18 months and then had 6 months of follow-up off drug so that delayed response and recurrence could be assessed. RNA was extracted with the PAXgene miRNA kit for fixed scalp, the miRNeasy kit for PBMCs, and the RNeasy kit for mouse skin.

Receptor amplification or capture employed the immunoSEQ multiplex PCR assay. To provide template for TCR sequencing, every sample had RNA extracted and reverse transcribed into cDNA. SuperScript III was used to make first-strand cDNA, primed with a 2:1 mix of oligo-dT and random hexamers. A synthetic immune receptor repertoire was used to measure amplification bias, and any remaining bias was corrected computationally. For the original study's pipeline: Raw reads were preprocessed for error removal, and CDR3 was defined according to IMGT conventions as running from the conserved cysteine to phenylalanine. Clonality was computed by normalizing Shannon entropy by log2 of the number of productive unique TCRs and subtracting the result from 1. Whether each scalp clone was CD4 or CD8 was inferred by checking scalp TCRbeta sequences against the CD4 and CD8 repertoires from sorted blood. TCRdb obtained this table from immuneACCESS and retained in-frame rearrangements with V and J assigned. These tables miss some clones; where compared with another copy, unresolved V genes account for less than half of the shortfall, and the remainder is unexplained. That table supplies the V and J calls and clone size; D and trimming were determined from the DNA. For this sample the table gives around 290,000 clones, of which more than 45% were detected only once. The ten top clones hold more than 1.5% of the sample.

Study-wide conclusions, independent of this receptor: Resident alphabeta T cells in normal human skin are also sequenced, complicating scalp TCR repertoire analysis, unlike mouse skin dominated by gammadelta T cells. Compared with mice, TCR sequences shared between patients were less clear, possibly partly because of HLA diversity across the patient population. Because the treated cohort was small and included a single nonresponder, larger studies are needed to assess links between baseline CD8+ expansion and response. During tofacitinib treatment, many expanded lesional clones stuck around in both scalp and blood, and this persistence may partly explain why relapse happens after treatment is stopped. Scalp clonality and the number of expanded CD8+ clones among the top 100 scalp clones were significantly decreased by tofacitinib. Lesional scalp, especially in alopecia totalis/universalis, showed higher clonality and more expanded CD8+ clones than normal scalp, suggesting antigenic drive.

From a lookup of the germline V gene, CDR1 and CDR2 are SNHLY and FYNNEI. The CDR3 sequence holds 14 residues, the cysteine and phenylalanine included. The retained sequence is limited to the CDR3, 42 bases, with the frame set at the first base. Trimming takes 4 bases from V and 1 base from J, and the germline ends sit 10 bases apart. The clonotype comes from a human donor with alopecia areata. The chain couples TRBV2 to TRBJ1-1; no D gene call is confident. Sample: CD4+ T cells sorted from blood, taken at week 24, from a patient treated with tofacitinib. CDR3 region: CASSGVSWNTEAFF. The bases are TGTGCCAGCAGTGGGGTCAGCTGGAACACTGAAGCTTTCTTT.